The following is a TCR beta chain sequence with its context. What it recognizes is unknown. Germline lookup yields CDR1 SGHNT and CDR2 YYREEE (reference sequence). V was pared by 4 bases and J by 5 bases, with 12 bases between. The CDR3 is 13 amino acids. This sample stems from a study of vaccination effects on CD4 cells after COVID-19. Sequencing used immunoSEQ multiplex PCR; TCRdb keeps in-frame clones, though not all of them. The sample consists of about 45,000 clones, more than 60% of them appearing once. Sequencing followed a ViraFEST assay step that expanded antigen-specific CD4+ T cells with viral peptide pools. Researchers isolated CD4+ T cells once approximately ten days of culture had elapsed. The person had PCR-confirmed SARS-CoV-2 infection between March and December 2020.

This chain joins TRBV5-4 and TRBJ2-5, with no clear D. Sequencing used CD4+ T cells from PBMCs cultured with a peptide pool, obtained before COVID-19 vaccination. This clonotype was obtained from a human donor who had a prior SARS-CoV-2 infection. In DNA, the CDR3 is TGTGCCAGCAGCCCCATGGGTTGGGAGACCCAGTACTTC. The encoded protein is CASSPMGWETQYF.